The clone carrying this TCR beta chain was observed a single time. Its antigen is unknown. The sample is drawn from a study of T cells in localized non-small cell lung cancer. General study points: Uninvolved adjacent lung had higher T cell clonality than tumor and all other tissues. Paired adjacent lung recovered a median approximately 57 of the top 100 tumor clones.

Looked up from germline, CDR1 is SEHNR and CDR2 is FQNEAQ (reference sequence). This CDR3 has 16 residues. The junction had 11 bases not matched to a gene; V was cut back by 1 base and J by 5 bases. Generated by immunoSEQ multiplex PCR, the TCRdb table keeps only in-frame clones and is missing some. Among tens of thousands of clones listed, 84% were seen once. This clonotype was sampled from an older female donor with stage I lung adenocarcinoma. The V gene is TRBV7-9, the J gene TRBJ2-7; 7 positions agree with TRBD2. The sample here was peripheral blood, taken before any cancer treatment. The CDR3 is CASSLGLGTTPHEQYF. The CDR3 DNA sequence: TGTGCCAGCAGCTTAGGGCTAGGGACTACCCCCCACGAGCAGTACTTC.